Presented here are 13 T cell receptor beta chains from one specimen sequenced in a study of CXCR3-negative and CXCR3-positive naive CD8 T cells (dated by TCRdb to about 2019). TCRdb records NextSeq 550 as the sequencer. The Human TCR Profiling Kit (MiLaboratory) was used to prepare UMI-labeled 5' RACE TRB cDNA libraries. The reads underwent TCRdb reprocessing, giving one record for each CDR3 protein sequence and no DNA. The sample's table covers about 130,000 distinct CDR3 sequences. The top ten clones comprise less than 0.55% of the sample. The material sequenced was naive CXCR3- CD8+ T cells from blood. Reading the label with the study, this specimen's cell subset or site is: CD45RO-CCR7+CD27+CD95- naive CD8+ T cells lacking CXCR3 (TNR3-). The receptors come from a human donor in good health. Some clones in this sample may be carry-over from other donors' samples.

The V gene is TRBV7-9, the J gene TRBJ2-7; without DNA, the TCRdb call of TRBD2 cannot be checked. CDR1 is SEHNR, CDR2 FQNEAQ, per germline (reference sequence). The CDR3 is made up of 14 amino acids. CDR3 residues: CASSPWDSYYEQYF.

The V gene is TRBV20-1, the J gene TRBJ2-7. This CDR3 contains 13 residues. The germline V gene has CDR1 DFQATT and CDR2 SNEGSKA (reference sequence). The chain's CDR3 is CSARVRNLYEQYF.

The J gene is TRBJ2-3, the V gene TRBV7-9; there is no DNA to check the TCRdb D call of TRBD2. The CDR3 is 15 residues long. Germline V CDR1 and CDR2: SEHNR, FQNEAQ (reference sequence). The CDR3 reads CASSTGLAGADTQYF.

V usage is TRBV12-3 or TRBV12-4 and J usage is TRBJ2-7; TCRdb's D call of TRBD1 is untestable without DNA. The CDR3 has 12 residues. CDR3 loop: CASNRGDYEQYF.

The V call is TRBV28, the J call TRBJ2-7; TCRdb selects TRBD1, and the lack of DNA leaves this call unchecked. Germline assignment: CDR1 MDHEN and CDR2 SYDVKM. The CDR3 loop spans 13 amino acids. CDR3 loop: CASRTGLGYEQYF.

The V gene is TRBV19, the J gene TRBJ2-7; the TCRdb D gene call, TRBD1, has no DNA to confirm it. The CDR3 has 13 amino acids. Germline values: CDR1 LNHDA, CDR2 SQIVND (reference sequence). The CDR3 is CASAHGTVYEQYF.

The chain couples TRBV9 to TRBJ2-7; TCRdb returns TRBD2, unconfirmable since there is no DNA. Germline values: CDR1 SGDLS, CDR2 YYNGEE. This CDR3 region has 15 residues. CDR3 amino acids: CASSVLGGGVNEQYF.

V usage is TRBV5-1 and J usage is TRBJ2-7. The germline CDR1 and CDR2 sequences are SGHRS and YFSETQ. The CDR3 runs to 12 residues. CDR3 sequence reads: CASSPETYEQYF.

The chain recombines TRBV7-9 with TRBJ1-2; TCRdb outputs TRBD1, but without DNA this stays unchecked. CDR3 size: 15 residues. The V gene's germline CDR1 is SEHNR and CDR2 FQNEAQ (reference sequence). The CDR3 protein is CATPSEGGDPYGYTF.

The gene calls are TRBV20-1 and TRBJ2-7; the TCRdb D gene call, TRBD1, has no DNA to confirm it. There are 13 residues in the CDR3. In germline, CDR1 is DFQATT, CDR2 SNEGSKA (reference sequence). CDR3 amino acids: CSARAPQGNEQYF.

The chain joins TRBV7-2 to TRBJ2-7; TCRdb names TRBD2, which stays unverified in the absence of DNA. This CDR3 is 18 amino acids long. Germline loops: CDR1 SGHTA, CDR2 FQGNSA. CDR3 in amino acids: CASSLKRTSGRGSYEQYF.

The genes are TRBV27 and TRBJ2-2; TCRdb gives TRBD1 as the D gene, but with no DNA this cannot be confirmed. CDR3 length: 15 amino acids. Germline values: CDR1 MNHEY, CDR2 SMNVEV (reference sequence). The CDR3 region is CASSFTGGVTGELFF.

The chain uses TRBV4-3 and TRBJ2-3; absent DNA, TCRdb's TRBD1 call cannot be checked. The CDR3 length is 13 residues. CDR1 is LGHNA and CDR2 is YSLEER in the germline V gene. The chain's CDR3 is CASSQEVQGGQYF.